This entry is about one T cell receptor (beta chain). V gave up 3 bases and J gave up 1 base, with 9 bases separating them. The V gene's germline CDR1 is LNHDA and CDR2 SQIVND (reference sequence). This CDR3 has 14 residues. These data originate in a study of cytomegalovirus exposure and HLA in healthy donors. Primers: 60 Vbeta forward and 13 Jbeta reverse. Measured with immunoSEQ multiplex PCR; TCRdb has only the in-frame clones, and not every one. This sample carries 200,000 or so clones, 75% to 85% of them seen once, and the ten largest clones take less than 3%. The chain couples TRBV19 to TRBJ1-1; possible D gene TRBD1, 6 bases. The origin of this receptor is a woman in her thirties or forties in good health and CMV-seronegative. The specimen sequenced was PBMCs. CDR3 nucleotides: TGTGCCAGTAGTATCGGACAGTCGAACACTGAAGCTTTCTTT. This encodes CASSIGQSNTEAFF.